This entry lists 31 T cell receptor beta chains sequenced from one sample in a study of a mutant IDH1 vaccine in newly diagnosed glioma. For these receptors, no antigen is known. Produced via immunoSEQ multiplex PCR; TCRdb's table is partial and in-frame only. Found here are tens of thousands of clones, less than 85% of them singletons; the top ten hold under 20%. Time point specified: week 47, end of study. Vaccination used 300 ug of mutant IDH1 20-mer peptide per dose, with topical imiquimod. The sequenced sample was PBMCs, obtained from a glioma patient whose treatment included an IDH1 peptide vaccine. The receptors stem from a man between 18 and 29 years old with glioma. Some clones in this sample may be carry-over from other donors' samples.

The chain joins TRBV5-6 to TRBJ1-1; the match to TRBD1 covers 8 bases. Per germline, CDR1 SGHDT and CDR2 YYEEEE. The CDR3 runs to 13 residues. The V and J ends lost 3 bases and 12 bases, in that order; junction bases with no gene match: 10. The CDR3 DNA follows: TGTGCCAGCAGCTGGACAGGGACTCACCAATCTTTCTTT. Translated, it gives CASSWTGTHQSFF.

CDR3 coding DNA: TGCGCCAGCAGCCAGGAGACAGATAACACCGGGGAGCTGTTTTTT. It specifies CASSQETDNTGELFF. The rearrangement uses TRBV4-3 and TRBJ2-2; D might be TRBD1 (5 bases). This CDR3 region has 15 residues. The germline V and J ends were trimmed by 3 bases and 2 bases, with 10 bases remaining between them. CDR1 is LGHNA, CDR2 YSLEER, per germline.

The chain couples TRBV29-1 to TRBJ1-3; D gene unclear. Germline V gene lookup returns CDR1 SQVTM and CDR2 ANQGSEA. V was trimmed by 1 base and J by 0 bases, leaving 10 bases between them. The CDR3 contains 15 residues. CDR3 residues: CSVEGWTDSGNTIYF. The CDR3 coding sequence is TGCAGCGTTGAAGGGTGGACGGACTCTGGAAACACCATATATTTT.

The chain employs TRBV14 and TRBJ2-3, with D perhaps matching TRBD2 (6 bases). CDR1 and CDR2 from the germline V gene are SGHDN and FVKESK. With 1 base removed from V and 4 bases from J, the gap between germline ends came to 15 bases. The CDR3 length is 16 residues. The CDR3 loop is CASSQVLGLEADTQYF. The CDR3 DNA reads TGTGCCAGCAGCCAAGTTTTGGGACTGGAGGCAGATACGCAGTATTTT.

The CDR3 DNA follows: TGCGCCAGCAGCTTGCAGACAGGGGGGAATTCACCCCTCCACTTT. It codes for CASSLQTGGNSPLHF. This chain uses TRBV5-1 with TRBJ1-6; 9 bases match TRBD1. Germline trimming cut 1 base from V and 7 bases from J; bases unmatched to any gene: 3. This CDR3 is built from 15 residues. Germline V gene data show CDR1 as SGHRS and CDR2 as YFSETQ.

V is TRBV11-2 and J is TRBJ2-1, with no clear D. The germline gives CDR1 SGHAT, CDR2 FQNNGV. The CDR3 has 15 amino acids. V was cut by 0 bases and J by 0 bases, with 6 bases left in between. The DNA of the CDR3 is TGTGCCAGCAGCTTAGATTGGGACTCCTACAATGAGCAGTTCTTC. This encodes CASSLDWDSYNEQFF.

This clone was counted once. CDR3 in amino acids: CSVAGKGTGELFF. CDR3 sequence (DNA): TGCAGCGTTGCGGGGAAAGGAACCGGGGAGCTGTTTTTT. This chain links TRBV29-1 with TRBJ2-2; a possible D gene is TRBD2 (5 bases). The CDR3 has 13 residues. Deletions cut 4 bases from V and 5 bases from J, with 11 bases between. Germline V gene sequence: CDR1 SQVTM, CDR2 ANQGSEA.

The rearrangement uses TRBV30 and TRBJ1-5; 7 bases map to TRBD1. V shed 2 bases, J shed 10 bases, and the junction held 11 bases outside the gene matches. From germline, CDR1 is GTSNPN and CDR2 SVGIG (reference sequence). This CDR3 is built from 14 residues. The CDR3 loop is CAWSIGQGEYPQHF. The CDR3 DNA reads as TGTGCCTGGAGTATAGGGCAGGGGGAATATCCCCAGCATTTT.

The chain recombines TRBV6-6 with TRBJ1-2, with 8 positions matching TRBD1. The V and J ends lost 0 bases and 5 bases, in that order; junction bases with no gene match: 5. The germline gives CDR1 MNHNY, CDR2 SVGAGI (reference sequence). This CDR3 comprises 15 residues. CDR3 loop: CASSYSDRVFYGYTF. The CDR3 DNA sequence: TGTGCCAGCAGTTACTCGGACAGGGTGTTTTATGGCTACACCTTC.

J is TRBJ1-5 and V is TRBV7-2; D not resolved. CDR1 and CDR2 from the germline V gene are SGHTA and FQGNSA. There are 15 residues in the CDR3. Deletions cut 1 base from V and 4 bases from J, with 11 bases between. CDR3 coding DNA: TGTGCCAGCAGCTTAGACGGGAGGGCAAATCAGCCCCAGCATTTT. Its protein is CASSLDGRANQPQHF.

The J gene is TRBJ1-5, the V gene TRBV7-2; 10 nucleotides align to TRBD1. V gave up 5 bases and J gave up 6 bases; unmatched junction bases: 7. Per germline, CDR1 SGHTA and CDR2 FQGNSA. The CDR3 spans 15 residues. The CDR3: CASSRDRGSGQPQHF. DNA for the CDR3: TGTGCCAGCAGCCGGGACAGGGGATCAGGTCAGCCCCAGCATTTT. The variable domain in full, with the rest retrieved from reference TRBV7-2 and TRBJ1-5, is GAGVSQSPSNKVTEKGKDVELRCDPISGHTALYWYRQSLGQGLEFLIYFQGNSAPDKSGLPSDRFSAERTGGSVSTLTIQRTQQEDSAVYLCASSRDRGSGQPQHFGDGTRLSIL.

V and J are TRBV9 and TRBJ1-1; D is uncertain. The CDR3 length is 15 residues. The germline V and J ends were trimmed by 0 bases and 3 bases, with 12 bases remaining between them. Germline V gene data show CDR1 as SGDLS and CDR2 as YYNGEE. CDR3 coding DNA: TGTGCCAGCAGCGTAGGGCCGGAACGGGACACTGAAGCTTTCTTT. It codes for CASSVGPERDTEAFF.

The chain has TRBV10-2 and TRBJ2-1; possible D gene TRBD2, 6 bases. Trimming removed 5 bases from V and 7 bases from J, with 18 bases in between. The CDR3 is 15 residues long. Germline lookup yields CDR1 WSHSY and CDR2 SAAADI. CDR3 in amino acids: CASSLASDLKNEQFF. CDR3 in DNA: TGCGCCAGCAGTTTGGCTAGCGATCTGAAGAATGAGCAGTTCTTC.

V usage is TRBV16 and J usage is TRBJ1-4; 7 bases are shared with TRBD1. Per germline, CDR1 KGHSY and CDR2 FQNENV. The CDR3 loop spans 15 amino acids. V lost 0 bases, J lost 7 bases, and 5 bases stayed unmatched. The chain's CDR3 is CASSQSGRGSEKLFF. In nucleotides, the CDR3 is TGTGCCAGCAGCCAATCTGGCAGGGGGAGTGAAAAACTGTTTTTT.

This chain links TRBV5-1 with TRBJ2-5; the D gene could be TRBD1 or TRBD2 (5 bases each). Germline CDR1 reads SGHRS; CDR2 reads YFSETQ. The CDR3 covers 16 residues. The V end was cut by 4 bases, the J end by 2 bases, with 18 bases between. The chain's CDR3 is CASSRDPGPEQETQYF. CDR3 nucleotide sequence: TGCGCCAGCAGCCGGGATCCGGGACCCGAACAAGAGACCCAGTACTTC.

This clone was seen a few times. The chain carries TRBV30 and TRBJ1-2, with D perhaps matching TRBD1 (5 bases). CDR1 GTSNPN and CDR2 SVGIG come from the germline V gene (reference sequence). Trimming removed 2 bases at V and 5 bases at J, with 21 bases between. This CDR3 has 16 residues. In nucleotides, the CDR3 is TGTGCCTGGAGTACCTCTCACAGGAATAGACGGTATGGCTACACCTTC. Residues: CAWSTSHRNRRYGYTF. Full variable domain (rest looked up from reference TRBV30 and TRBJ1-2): SQTIHQWPATLVQPVGSPLSLECTVEGTSNPNLYWYRQAAGRGLQLLFYSVGIGQISSEVPQNLSASRPQDRQFILSSKKLLLSDSGFYLCAWSTSHRNRRYGYTFGSGTRLTVV.

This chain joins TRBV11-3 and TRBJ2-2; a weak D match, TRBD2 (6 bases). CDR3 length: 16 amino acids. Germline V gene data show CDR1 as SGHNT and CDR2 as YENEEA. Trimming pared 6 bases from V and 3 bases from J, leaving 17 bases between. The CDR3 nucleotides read TGTGCCAGCAGTCATACGGGGGTCCGATACACCGGGGAGCTGTTTTTT. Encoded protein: CASSHTGVRYTGELFF.

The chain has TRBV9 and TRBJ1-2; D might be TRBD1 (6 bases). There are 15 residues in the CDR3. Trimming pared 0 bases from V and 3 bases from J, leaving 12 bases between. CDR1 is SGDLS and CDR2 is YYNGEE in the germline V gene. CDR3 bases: TGTGCCAGCAGCGTAGGGACAGAGGGCTACTATGGCTACACCTTC. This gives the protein CASSVGTEGYYGYTF.

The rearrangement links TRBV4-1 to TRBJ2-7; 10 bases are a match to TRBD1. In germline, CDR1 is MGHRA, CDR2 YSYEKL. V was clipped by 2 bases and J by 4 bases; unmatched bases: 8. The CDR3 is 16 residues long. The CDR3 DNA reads TGCGCCAGCAGCCAAACCATGGGACAGGGGAAATACGAGCAGTACTTC. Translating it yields CASSQTMGQGKYEQYF.

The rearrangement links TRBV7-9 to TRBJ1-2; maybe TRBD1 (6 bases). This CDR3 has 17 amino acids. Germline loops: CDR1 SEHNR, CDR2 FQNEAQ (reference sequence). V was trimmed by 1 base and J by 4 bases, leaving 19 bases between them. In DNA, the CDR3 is TGTGCCAGCAGCTTAGAAAGATCGGGGGGCGCGGGCTATGGCTACACCTTC. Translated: CASSLERSGGAGYGYTF.

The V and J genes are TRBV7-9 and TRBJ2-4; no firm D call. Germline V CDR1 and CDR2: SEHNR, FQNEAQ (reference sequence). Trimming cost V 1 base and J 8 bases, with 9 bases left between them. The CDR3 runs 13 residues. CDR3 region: CASSLEHKDIQYF. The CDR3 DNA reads TGTGCCAGCAGCTTAGAACACAAGGACATTCAGTACTTC. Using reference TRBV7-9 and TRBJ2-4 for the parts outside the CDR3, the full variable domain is DTGVSQNPRHKITKRGQNVTFRCDPISEHNRLYWYRQTLGQGPEFLTYFQNEAQLEKSRLLSDRFSAERPKGSFSTLEIQRTEQGDSAMYLCASSLEHKDIQYFGAGTRLSVL.

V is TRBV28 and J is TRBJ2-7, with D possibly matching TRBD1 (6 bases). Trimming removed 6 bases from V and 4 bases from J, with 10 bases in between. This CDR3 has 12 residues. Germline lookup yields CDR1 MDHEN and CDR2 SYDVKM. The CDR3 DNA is TGTGCCAGCAGCCCCAGGGGATACGAGCAGTACTTC. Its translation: CASSPRGYEQYF. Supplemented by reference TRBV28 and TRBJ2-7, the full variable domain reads DVKVTQSSRYLVKRTGEKVFLECVQDMDHENMFWYRQDPGLGLRLIYFSYDVKMKEKGDIPEGYSVSREKKERFSLILESASTNQTSMYLCASSPRGYEQYFGPGTRLTVT.

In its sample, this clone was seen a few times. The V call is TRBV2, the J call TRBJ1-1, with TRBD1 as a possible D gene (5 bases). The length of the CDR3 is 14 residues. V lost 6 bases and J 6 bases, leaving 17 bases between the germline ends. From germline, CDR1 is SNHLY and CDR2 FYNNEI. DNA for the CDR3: TGTGCCAGCAGCGGACTAGCAGGGCGGGCTGAAGCTTTCTTT. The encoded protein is CASSGLAGRAEAFF.

CDR3 sequence reads: CASSPGGTGGSPLHF. The DNA of the CDR3 is TGTGCCAGCAGCCCGGGGGGGACAGGGGGTTCACCCCTCCACTTT. The rearrangement uses TRBV9 and TRBJ1-6; 11 bases map to TRBD1. The junction had 6 bases not matched to a gene; V was cut back by 4 bases and J by 9 bases. CDR3 length: 15 residues. In germline, CDR1 is SGDLS, CDR2 YYNGEE.

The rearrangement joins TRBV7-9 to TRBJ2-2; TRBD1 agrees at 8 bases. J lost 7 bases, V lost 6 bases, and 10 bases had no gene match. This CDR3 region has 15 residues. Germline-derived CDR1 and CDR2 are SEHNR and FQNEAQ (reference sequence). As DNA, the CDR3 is TGTGCCAGCAGTCGATGGCAGGGGGCAGGCGGGGAGCTGTTTTTT. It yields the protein CASSRWQGAGGELFF.

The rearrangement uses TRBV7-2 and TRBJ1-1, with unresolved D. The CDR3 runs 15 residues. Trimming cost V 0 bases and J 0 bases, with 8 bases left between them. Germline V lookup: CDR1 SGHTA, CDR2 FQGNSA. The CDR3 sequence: CASSLAPGLNTEAFF. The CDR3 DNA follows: TGTGCCAGCAGCTTAGCGCCCGGACTGAACACTGAAGCTTTCTTT.

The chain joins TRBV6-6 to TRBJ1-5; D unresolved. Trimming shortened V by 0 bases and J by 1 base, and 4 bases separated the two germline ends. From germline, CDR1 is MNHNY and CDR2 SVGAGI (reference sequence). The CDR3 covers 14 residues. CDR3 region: CASSYSNSNQPQHF. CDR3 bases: TGTGCCAGCAGTTACTCGAACAGCAATCAGCCCCAGCATTTT.

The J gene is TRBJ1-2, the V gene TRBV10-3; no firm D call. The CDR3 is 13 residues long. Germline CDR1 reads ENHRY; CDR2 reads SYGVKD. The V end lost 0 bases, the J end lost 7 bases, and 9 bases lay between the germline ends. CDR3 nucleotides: TGTGCCATCAGTGAGTCGTCAGGACGTGGCTACACCTTC. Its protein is CAISESSGRGYTF.

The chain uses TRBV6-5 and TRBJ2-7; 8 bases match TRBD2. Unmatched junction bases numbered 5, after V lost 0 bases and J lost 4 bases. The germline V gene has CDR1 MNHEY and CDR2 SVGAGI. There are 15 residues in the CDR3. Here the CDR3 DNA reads TGTGCCAGCAGTTACTCGAGCGGGGGTTTATACGAGCAGTACTTC. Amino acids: CASSYSSGGLYEQYF.

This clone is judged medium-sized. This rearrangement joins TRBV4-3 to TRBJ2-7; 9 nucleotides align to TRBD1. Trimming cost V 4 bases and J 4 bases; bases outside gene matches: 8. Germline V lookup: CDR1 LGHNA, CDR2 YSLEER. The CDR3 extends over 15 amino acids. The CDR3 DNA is TGCGCCAGCAGCCGAGAATTCGGGACAGGGTACGAGCAGTACTTC. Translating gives CASSREFGTGYEQYF.

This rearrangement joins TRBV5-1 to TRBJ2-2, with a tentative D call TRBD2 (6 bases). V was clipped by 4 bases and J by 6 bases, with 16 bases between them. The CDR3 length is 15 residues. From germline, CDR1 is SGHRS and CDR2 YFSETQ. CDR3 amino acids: CASSAGTGVAGELFF. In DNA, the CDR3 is TGCGCCAGCAGCGCCGGGACGGGGGTGGCCGGGGAGCTGTTTTTT.